One and the same sample provided the 17 T cell receptor beta chains below, sequenced in a study of T cells in localized non-small cell lung cancer. Data came from immunoSEQ multiplex PCR; TCRdb stores just in-frame clones and leaves some out. The sample includes more than 350 clones, over 15% of them seen just once. Sample: normal lung tissue next to the tumor, taken before any cancer treatment. These TCRs come from a female donor older than 55 with stage II squamous cell lung carcinoma.

The chain is built from TRBV11-3 and TRBJ1-3; 7 bases are shared with TRBD1. The CDR3 is made up of 16 amino acids. J was trimmed by 1 base and V by 5 bases; bases with no gene match: 8. Germline lookup yields CDR1 SGHNT and CDR2 YENEEA. The CDR3 loop reads CASSQTGRGSGNTIYF. The CDR3 nucleotides are TGTGCCAGCAGCCAGACAGGGAGAGGATCTGGAAACACCATATATTTT.

A few counts support this clone. The J gene is TRBJ1-4, the V gene TRBV11-3; TRBD1 might be the D (6 bases). CDR1 and CDR2 from the germline V gene are SGHNT and YENEEA. The CDR3 contains 14 residues. V lost 3 bases and J 6 bases, leaving 11 bases between the germline ends. The CDR3 protein is CASSLWDTDEKLFF. The CDR3 DNA reads TGTGCCAGCAGCTTGTGGGACACCGATGAAAAACTGTTTTTT.

This chain links TRBV11-3 with TRBJ1-1; D is ambiguous. The ends were cut back, 0 bases at V and 2 bases at J, with 7 bases in the middle. CDR3 length: 14 residues. Germline lookup yields CDR1 SGHNT and CDR2 YENEEA. This chain's CDR3 is CASSLEGSNTEAFF. The CDR3 region has the DNA TGTGCCAGCAGCTTAGAGGGCAGCAACACTGAAGCTTTCTTT. The full variable domain, in which reference TRBV11-3 and TRBJ1-1 provide the parts outside the CDR3, is EAGVVQSPRYKIIEKKQPVAFWCNPISGHNTLYWYLQNLGQGPELLIRYENEEAVDDSQLPKDRFSAERLKGVDSTLKIQPAELGDSAVYLCASSLEGSNTEAFFGQGTRLTVV.

The chain couples TRBV11-3 to TRBJ2-3, with D tentatively TRBD1 (5 bases). This CDR3 has 15 amino acids. Trimming took 2 bases from V and 2 from J, leaving 11 bases between them. Per the germline V gene, CDR1 is SGHNT and CDR2 is YENEEA. The CDR3 DNA sequence: TGTGCCAGCAGCTTATCGGGCAGGGCCACAGATACGCAGTATTTT. Encoded protein: CASSLSGRATDTQYF. The entire variable domain, with the rest obtained from reference TRBV11-3 and TRBJ2-3, is as follows: EAGVVQSPRYKIIEKKQPVAFWCNPISGHNTLYWYLQNLGQGPELLIRYENEEAVDDSQLPKDRFSAERLKGVDSTLKIQPAELGDSAVYLCASSLSGRATDTQYFGPGTRLTVL.

The V gene is TRBV11-3, the J gene TRBJ2-1; 10 bases line up with TRBD2. Germline lookup yields CDR1 SGHNT and CDR2 YENEEA. The CDR3 extends over 16 amino acids. V lost 5 bases, J lost 2 bases, and 6 bases stayed unmatched. DNA for the CDR3: TGTGCCAGCAGCCAAATTCTAGCGGGAGCCTACAATGAGCAGTTCTTC. Its translation is CASSQILAGAYNEQFF.

This rearrangement joins TRBV19 to TRBJ2-2; D gene ambiguous. The CDR3 runs 15 residues. V was trimmed by 6 bases and J by 0 bases, leaving 11 bases between them. Germline V gene data show CDR1 as LNHDA and CDR2 as SQIVND (reference sequence). The CDR3 loop reads CASRKTETNTGELFF. The DNA for the CDR3 is TGTGCCAGTAGAAAGACGGAGACGAACACCGGGGAGCTGTTTTTT.

This clone is deemed large. This chain connects TRBV9 to TRBJ1-2; no firm D call. Deletions cut 5 bases from V and 4 bases from J, with 21 bases between. The CDR3 length is 16 residues. In germline, CDR1 is SGDLS, CDR2 YYNGEE. CDR3 sequence (DNA): TGTGCCAGCAGTGAAGGTCCTATTGGGTCGACCTATGGCTACACCTTC. Its protein product is CASSEGPIGSTYGYTF.

The chain combines TRBV14 with TRBJ2-3; possible D gene TRBD1, 5 bases. Trimming stripped 0 bases from V and 9 bases from J, with 13 bases between. Germline CDR1 and CDR2: SGHDN and FVKESK. The CDR3 has 14 amino acids. The CDR3 loop reads CASSQDVAAGTQYF. DNA of the CDR3: TGTGCCAGCAGCCAAGATGTGGCGGCAGGGACGCAGTATTTT.

This clone came up a few times. The CDR3 is CASSARGPSYNEQFF. CDR3 DNA sequence: TGTGCCAGCAGCGCGAGGGGTCCCTCCTACAATGAGCAGTTCTTC. The chain uses TRBV11-3 and TRBJ2-1, with D tentatively TRBD1 or TRBD2 (5 bases each). The germline V and J ends were trimmed by 5 bases and 0 bases, with 11 bases remaining between them. The CDR3 is made up of 15 amino acids. Germline V gene data show CDR1 as SGHNT and CDR2 as YENEEA.

A few counts support this clone. This sequence joins TRBV28 and TRBJ1-1; the D gene is possibly TRBD1 (5 bases). Per the germline V gene, CDR1 is MDHEN and CDR2 is SYDVKM. The length of the CDR3 is 13 residues. The V gene lost 6 bases and the J gene lost 4 bases, with 12 bases spanning the gap. DNA for the CDR3: TGTGCCAGCAGGCCTCAGGGTGGCACTGAAGCTTTCTTT. This translates into CASRPQGGTEAFF.

The rearrangement uses TRBV18 and TRBJ1-5; D is uncertain. The V end was cut by 5 bases, the J end by 5 bases, with 13 bases between. The CDR3 length is 14 residues. Germline values: CDR1 KGHSH, CDR2 LQKENI. Here the CDR3 DNA reads TGTGCCAGCTCATACGGACCTGACGATCAGCCCCAGCATTTT. Encoded protein: CASSYGPDDQPQHF. Supplemented by reference TRBV18 and TRBJ1-5, the full variable domain reads NAGVMQNPRHLVRRRGQEARLRCSPMKGHSHVYWYRQLPEEGLKFMVYLQKENIIDESGMPKERFSAEFPKEGPSILRIQQVVRGDSAAYFCASSYGPDDQPQHFGDGTRLSIL.

V and J are TRBV28 and TRBJ2-7, with a weak D call TRBD1 (7 bases). Germline V gene sequence: CDR1 MDHEN, CDR2 SYDVKM. This CDR3 region has 15 residues. Trimming left V 1 base short and J 2 bases short, with 12 bases between. The CDR3, as DNA: TGTGCCAGCAGTTTATCGGCAGGGGGGACCTACGAGCAGTACTTC. Translation: CASSLSAGGTYEQYF.

This clone is deemed large (0.1 to 1%). The gene calls are TRBV6-8 and TRBJ2-2; 8 nucleotides match TRBD1. This CDR3 is built from 16 residues. The germline V gene has CDR1 MNHGY and CDR2 SAAAGT. V gave up 5 bases and J gave up 1 base; unmatched junction bases: 6. CDR3 DNA: TGTGCCAGCAGTCGTGGGACAGGAAGGAACACCGGGGAGCTGTTTTTT. Protein product: CASSRGTGRNTGELFF.

This CDR3 is CATSSQDTVSNQPQHF. The DNA for the CDR3 is TGTGCCACCAGCTCCCAGGACACCGTTAGCAATCAGCCCCAGCATTTT. V usage is TRBV15 and J usage is TRBJ1-5, with D maybe TRBD1 (5 bases). Germline CDR1 and CDR2: LNHNV and YYDKDF (reference sequence). Trimming removed 5 bases from V and 0 bases from J, with 14 bases in between. This CDR3 has 16 amino acids.

This clone is large (0.1 to 1%). This rearrangement joins TRBV11-3 to TRBJ2-7; 7 bases agree with TRBD1. The CDR3 extends over 14 amino acids. Germline assignment: CDR1 SGHNT and CDR2 YENEEA. Losses at the gene ends were 5 bases for V and 1 base for J; bases not matched to a gene: 5. In DNA form, the CDR3 reads TGTGCCAGCAGCCCCCCGACAGGGTCCTACGAGCAGTACTTC. Encoded protein: CASSPPTGSYEQYF.

This clone occurred a few times. The rearrangement uses TRBV2 and TRBJ1-1; maybe TRBD1 (6 bases). Germline values: CDR1 SNHLY, CDR2 FYNNEI. Trimming left V 6 bases short and J 3 bases short, with 11 bases between. The CDR3 runs to 13 residues. The CDR3 loop reads CASRLQGYTEAFF. The DNA for the CDR3 is TGTGCCAGCAGGCTACAGGGTTACACTGAAGCTTTCTTT.

This clone has a handful of counts. The chain combines TRBV19 with TRBJ1-5; D is possibly TRBD1 (5 bases). The CDR3 has 15 amino acids. Germline CDR1 LNHDA, CDR2 SQIVND (reference sequence). Trimming cost V 3 bases and J 5 bases, with 14 bases left between them. CDR3 protein: CASSMGGGGDQPQHF. DNA for the CDR3: TGTGCCAGTAGTATGGGTGGGGGAGGCGATCAGCCCCAGCATTTT.